The entry that follows covers one T cell receptor (beta chain) sequence. Its antigen is still unknown. Base qualities were left out, and no much larger clone turns up one base away. These data originate in a study of control samples from healthy donors and cancer patients (TCRdb year 2020). Preparation of the library involved the immunoSEQ multiplex PCR assay. Drawn from immuneACCESS, this table holds only the in-frame rearrangements with V and J called that TCRdb kept. Clones are partly lost; checked studies trace under half to an unresolved V gene and leave the rest unexplained. Recorded for this sample are tens of thousands of clones; 85% to 90% of them occurred a single time. Clones ranked in the top ten supply 7.5% to 8% of the sample. Per the germline V gene (reference sequence), LNHDA is the CDR1 and SQIVND is the CDR2. The CDR3 covers 13 residues, taking in both the cysteine and the phenylalanine. CDR3 DNA is the only sequence kept; it has 39 bases, read in frame from the first base. The germline ends are 11 bases apart after V is trimmed by 3 bases and J by 6 bases.

The clonotype originates from a woman aged 60 to 75 in good health. Sequences were obtained from blood. The V and J segments used are TRBV19 and TRBJ1-1, with no confidently assigned D gene. Here is the DNA: TGTGCCAGTAGTATTGGTCCCCTGGCTGAAGCTTTCTTT. It translates as CASSIGPLAEAFF.